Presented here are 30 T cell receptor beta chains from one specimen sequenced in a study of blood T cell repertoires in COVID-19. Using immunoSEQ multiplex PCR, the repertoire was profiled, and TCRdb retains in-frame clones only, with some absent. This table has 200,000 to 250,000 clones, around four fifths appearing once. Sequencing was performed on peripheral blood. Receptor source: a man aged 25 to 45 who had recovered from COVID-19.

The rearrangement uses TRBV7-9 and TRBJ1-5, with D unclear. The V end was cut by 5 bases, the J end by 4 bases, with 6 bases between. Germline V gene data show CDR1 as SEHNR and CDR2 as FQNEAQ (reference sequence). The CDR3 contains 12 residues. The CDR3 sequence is CASSTENQPQHF. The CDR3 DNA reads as TGTGCCAGCAGCACAGAAAATCAGCCCCAGCATTTT.

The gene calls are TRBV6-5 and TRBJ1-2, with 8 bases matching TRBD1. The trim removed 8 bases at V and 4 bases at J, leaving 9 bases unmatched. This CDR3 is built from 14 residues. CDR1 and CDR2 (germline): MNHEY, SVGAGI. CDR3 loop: CASGGQGGGYGYTF. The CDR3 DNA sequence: TGTGCCAGCGGCGGACAGGGTGGTGGCTATGGCTACACCTTC.

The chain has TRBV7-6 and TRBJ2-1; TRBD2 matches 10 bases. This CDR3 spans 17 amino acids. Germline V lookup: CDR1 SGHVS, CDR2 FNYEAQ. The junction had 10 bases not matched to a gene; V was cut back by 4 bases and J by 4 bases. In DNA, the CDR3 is TGTGCCAGCAGCTCCTGGGAAACTAGCGGGGCGTACAATGAGCAGTTCTTC. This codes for CASSSWETSGAYNEQFF.

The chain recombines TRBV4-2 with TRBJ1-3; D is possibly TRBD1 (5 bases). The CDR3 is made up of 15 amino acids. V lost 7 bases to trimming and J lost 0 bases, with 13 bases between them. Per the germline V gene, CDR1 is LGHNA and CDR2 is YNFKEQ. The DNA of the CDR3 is TGTGCCAGCATCTTGGGGCTGGGCTCTGGAAACACCATATATTTT. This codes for CASILGLGSGNTIYF.

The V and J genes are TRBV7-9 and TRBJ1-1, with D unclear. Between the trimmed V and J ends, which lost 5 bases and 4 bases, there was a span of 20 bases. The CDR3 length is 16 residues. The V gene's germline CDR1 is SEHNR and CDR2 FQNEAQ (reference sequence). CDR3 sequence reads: CASSQRVVAAGTEAFF. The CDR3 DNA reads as TGTGCCAGCAGCCAACGCGTGGTGGCCGCGGGCACTGAAGCTTTCTTT.

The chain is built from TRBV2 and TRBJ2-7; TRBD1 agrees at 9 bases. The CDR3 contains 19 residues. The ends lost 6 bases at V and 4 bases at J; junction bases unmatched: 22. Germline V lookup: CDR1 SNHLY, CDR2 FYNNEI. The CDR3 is CASRNFPGQGTRGLYEQYF. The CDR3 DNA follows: TGTGCCAGCAGAAACTTTCCGGGACAGGGTACCCGAGGGCTATACGAGCAGTACTTC. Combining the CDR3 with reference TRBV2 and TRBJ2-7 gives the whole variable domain EPEVTQTPSHQVTQMGQEVILRCVPISNHLYFYWYRQILGQKVEFLVSFYNNEISEKSEIFDDQFSVERPDGSNFTLKIRSTKLEDSAMYFCASRNFPGQGTRGLYEQYFGPGTRLTVT.

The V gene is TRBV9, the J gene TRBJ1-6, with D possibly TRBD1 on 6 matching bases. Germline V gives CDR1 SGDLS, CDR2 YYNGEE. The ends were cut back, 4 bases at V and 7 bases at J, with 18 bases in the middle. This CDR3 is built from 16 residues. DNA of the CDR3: TGTGCCAGCAGCCCCCCACAAACAGGGCCGAATTCACCCCTCCACTTT. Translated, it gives CASSPPQTGPNSPLHF.

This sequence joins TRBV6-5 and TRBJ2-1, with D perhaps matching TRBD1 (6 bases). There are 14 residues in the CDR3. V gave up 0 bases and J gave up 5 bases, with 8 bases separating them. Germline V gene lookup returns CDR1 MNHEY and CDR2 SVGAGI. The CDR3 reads CASSYSDRHNEQFF. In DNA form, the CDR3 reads TGTGCCAGCAGTTACTCGGACAGACACAATGAGCAGTTCTTC.

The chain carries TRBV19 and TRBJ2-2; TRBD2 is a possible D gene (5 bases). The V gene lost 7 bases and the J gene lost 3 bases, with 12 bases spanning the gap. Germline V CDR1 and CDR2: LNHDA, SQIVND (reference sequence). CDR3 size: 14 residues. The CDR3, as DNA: TGTGCCAGTATTAGAGGGATGGACACCGGGGAGCTGTTTTTT. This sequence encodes CASIRGMDTGELFF.

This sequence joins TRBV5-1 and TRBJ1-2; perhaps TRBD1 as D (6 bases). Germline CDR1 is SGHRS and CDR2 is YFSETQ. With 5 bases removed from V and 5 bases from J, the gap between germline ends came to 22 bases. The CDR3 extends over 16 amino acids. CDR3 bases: TGCGCCAGCAGACAGGGACACGGAGAGTCCAGATATGGCTACACCTTC. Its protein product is CASRQGHGESRYGYTF.

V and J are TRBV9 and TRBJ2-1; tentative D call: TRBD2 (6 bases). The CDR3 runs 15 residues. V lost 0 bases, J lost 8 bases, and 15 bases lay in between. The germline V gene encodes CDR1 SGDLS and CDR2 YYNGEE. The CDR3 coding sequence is TGTGCCAGCAGCGTAGGGAGGGTCGGCGTCCATGAGCAGTTCTTC. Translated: CASSVGRVGVHEQFF.

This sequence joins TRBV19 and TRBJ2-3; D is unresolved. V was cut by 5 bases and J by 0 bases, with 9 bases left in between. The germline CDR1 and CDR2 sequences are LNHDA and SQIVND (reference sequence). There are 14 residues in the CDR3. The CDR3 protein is CASSPRASTDTQYF. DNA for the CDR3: TGTGCCAGTAGTCCCCGCGCGAGCACAGATACGCAGTATTTT.

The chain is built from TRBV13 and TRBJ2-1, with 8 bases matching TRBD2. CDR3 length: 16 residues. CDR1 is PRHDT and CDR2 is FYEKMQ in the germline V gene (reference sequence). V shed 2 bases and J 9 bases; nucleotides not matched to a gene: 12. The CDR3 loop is CASSLLAGGSFGEQFF. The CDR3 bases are TGTGCCAGCAGCTTACTCGCGGGGGGTTCATTTGGTGAGCAGTTCTTC.

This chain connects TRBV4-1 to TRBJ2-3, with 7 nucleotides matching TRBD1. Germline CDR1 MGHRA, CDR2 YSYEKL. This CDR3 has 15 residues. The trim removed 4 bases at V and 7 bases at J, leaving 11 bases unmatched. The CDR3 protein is CASSPRQGKLHTQYF. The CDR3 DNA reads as TGCGCCAGCAGCCCTCGACAGGGAAAACTGCATACGCAGTATTTT.

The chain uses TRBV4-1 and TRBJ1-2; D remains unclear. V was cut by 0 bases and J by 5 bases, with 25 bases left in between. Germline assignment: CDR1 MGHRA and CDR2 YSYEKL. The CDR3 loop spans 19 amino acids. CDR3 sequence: CASSQDRMGLLPREYGYTF. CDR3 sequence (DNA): TGCGCCAGCAGCCAAGATCGGATGGGTCTCCTTCCTAGGGAGTATGGCTACACCTTC.

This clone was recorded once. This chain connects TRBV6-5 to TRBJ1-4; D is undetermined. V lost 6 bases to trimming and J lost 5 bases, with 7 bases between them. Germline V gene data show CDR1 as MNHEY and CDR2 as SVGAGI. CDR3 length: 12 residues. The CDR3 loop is CASRWENEKLFF. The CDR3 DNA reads TGTGCCAGCAGATGGGAGAATGAAAAACTGTTTTTT.

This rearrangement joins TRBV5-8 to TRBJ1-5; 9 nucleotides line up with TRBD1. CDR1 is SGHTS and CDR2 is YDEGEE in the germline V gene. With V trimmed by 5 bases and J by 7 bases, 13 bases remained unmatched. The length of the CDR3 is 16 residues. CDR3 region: CASSGAGTGFYQPQHF. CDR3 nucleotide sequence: TGTGCCAGCAGTGGGGCCGGGACAGGGTTCTACCAGCCCCAGCATTTT.

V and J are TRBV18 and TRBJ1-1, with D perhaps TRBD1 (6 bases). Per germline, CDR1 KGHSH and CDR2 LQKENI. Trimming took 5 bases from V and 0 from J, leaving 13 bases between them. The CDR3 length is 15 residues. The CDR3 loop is CASSATGSLNTEAFF. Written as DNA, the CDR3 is TGTGCCAGCTCAGCTACAGGGAGCTTGAACACTGAAGCTTTCTTT.

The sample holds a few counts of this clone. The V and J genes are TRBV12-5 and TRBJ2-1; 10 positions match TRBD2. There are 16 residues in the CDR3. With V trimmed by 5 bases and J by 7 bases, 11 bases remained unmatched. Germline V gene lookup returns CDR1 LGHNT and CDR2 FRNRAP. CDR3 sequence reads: CASGPHLAGGRNEQFF. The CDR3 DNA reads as TGTGCTAGTGGTCCTCATTTAGCGGGGGGCCGGAATGAGCAGTTCTTC.

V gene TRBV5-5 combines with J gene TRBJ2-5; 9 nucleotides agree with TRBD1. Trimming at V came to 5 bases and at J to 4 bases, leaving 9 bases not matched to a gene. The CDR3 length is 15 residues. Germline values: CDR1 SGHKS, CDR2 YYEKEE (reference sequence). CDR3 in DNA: TGTGCCAGCAGATCCACCGGGACAGGGAGAGAGACCCAGTACTTC. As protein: CASRSTGTGRETQYF.

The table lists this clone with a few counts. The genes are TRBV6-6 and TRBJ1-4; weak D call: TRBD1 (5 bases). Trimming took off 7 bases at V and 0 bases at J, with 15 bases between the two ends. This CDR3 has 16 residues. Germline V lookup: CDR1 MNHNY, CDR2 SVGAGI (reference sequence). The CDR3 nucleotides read TGTGCCAGCACCTATCTGGGAGGGGCAACTAATGAAAAACTGTTTTTT. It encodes CASTYLGGATNEKLFF.

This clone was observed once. The CDR3 DNA reads as TGTGCCACCAGCAGGGAAGGACAGGGGTCAGATACGCAGTATTTT. This gives the protein CATSREGQGSDTQYF. J is TRBJ2-3 and V is TRBV15; 9 bases match TRBD1. This CDR3 has 15 amino acids. Germline V gene sequence: CDR1 LNHNV, CDR2 YYDKDF (reference sequence). V lost 3 bases to trimming and J lost 4 bases; unmatched junction nucleotides: 5.

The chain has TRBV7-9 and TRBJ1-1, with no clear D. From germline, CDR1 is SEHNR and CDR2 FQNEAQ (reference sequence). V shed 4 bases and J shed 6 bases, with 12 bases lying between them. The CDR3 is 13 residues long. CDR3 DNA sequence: TGTGCCAGCAGCTCGACATCTCCCTCTGAAGCTTTCTTT. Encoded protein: CASSSTSPSEAFF.

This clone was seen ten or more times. DNA of the CDR3: TGCGCCAGCAGCCAAGATGGGAGGGCAGGCACTGAAGCTTTCTTT. It yields the protein CASSQDGRAGTEAFF. The rearrangement uses TRBV4-1 and TRBJ1-1; D gene ambiguous. Germline CDR1 reads MGHRA; CDR2 reads YSYEKL. The V gene lost 0 bases and the J gene lost 4 bases, with 12 bases spanning the gap. CDR3 length: 15 amino acids.

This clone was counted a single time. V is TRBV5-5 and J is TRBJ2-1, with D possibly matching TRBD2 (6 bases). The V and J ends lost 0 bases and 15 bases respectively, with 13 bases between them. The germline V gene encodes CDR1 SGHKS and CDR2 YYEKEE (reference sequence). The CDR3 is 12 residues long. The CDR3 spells CASSLGGTPLFF. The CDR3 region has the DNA TGTGCCAGCAGCTTGGGGGGGACTCCTTTGTTCTTC.

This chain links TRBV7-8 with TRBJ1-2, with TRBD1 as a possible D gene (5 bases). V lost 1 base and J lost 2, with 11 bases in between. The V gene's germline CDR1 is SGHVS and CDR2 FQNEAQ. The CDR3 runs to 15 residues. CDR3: CASSLEGVRNYGYTF. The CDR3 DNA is TGTGCCAGCAGCTTAGAAGGGGTTCGGAACTATGGCTACACCTTC.

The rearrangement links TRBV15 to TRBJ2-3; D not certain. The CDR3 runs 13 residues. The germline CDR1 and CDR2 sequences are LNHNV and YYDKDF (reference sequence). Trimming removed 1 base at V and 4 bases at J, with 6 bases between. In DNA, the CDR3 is TGTGCCACCAGCAGAGCCGAGCCAGATACGCAGTATTTT. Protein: CATSRAEPDTQYF.

This chain's CDR3 is CASGPTRTGQETQYF. The CDR3 region has the DNA TGTGCCAGCGGCCCGACGCGGACAGGGCAGGAGACCCAGTACTTC. V is TRBV7-9 and J is TRBJ2-5; 8 positions agree with TRBD1. J lost 5 bases, V lost 8 bases, and 13 bases had no gene match. The CDR3 runs to 15 residues. Germline CDR1 reads SEHNR; CDR2 reads FQNEAQ (reference sequence).

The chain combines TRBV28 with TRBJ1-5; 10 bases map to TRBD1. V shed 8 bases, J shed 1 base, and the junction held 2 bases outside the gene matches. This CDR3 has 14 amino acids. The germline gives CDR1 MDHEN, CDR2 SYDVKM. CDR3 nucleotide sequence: TGTGCCAGCGGACAGGGGGGAAGCAATCAGCCCCAGCATTTT. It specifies CASGQGGSNQPQHF.

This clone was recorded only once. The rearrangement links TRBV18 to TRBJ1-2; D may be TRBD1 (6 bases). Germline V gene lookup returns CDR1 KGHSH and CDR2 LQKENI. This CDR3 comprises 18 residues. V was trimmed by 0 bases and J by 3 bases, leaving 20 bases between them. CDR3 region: CASSPPAGRGKGDYGYTF. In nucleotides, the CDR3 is TGTGCCAGCTCACCACCGGCGGGCAGGGGTAAAGGAGACTATGGCTACACCTTC.